These 5 T cell receptor beta chains share one sample of origin, sequenced in a study of T cell responses to AZD1222 COVID-19 vaccine. Clones were sequenced by immunoSEQ multiplex PCR, and TCRdb holds only the in-frame ones, with some missing. The data hold 100,000 to 150,000 clones, with around 84% observed a single time. Sequenced here: peripheral blood, sampled 28 days after the second AZD1222 dose. The source of these receptors is an adult who received the AZD1222 COVID-19 vaccine.

The chain carries TRBV27 and TRBJ1-4; 8 positions match TRBD1. This CDR3 comprises 14 residues. Germline CDR1 MNHEY, CDR2 SMNVEV (reference sequence). V was pared by 5 bases and J by 3 bases, with 2 bases of the junction left unmatched. This CDR3 reads CASSKTGANEKLFF. Here the CDR3 DNA reads TGTGCCAGCAGTAAGACAGGGGCTAATGAAAAACTGTTTTTT.

This chain connects TRBV7-2 to TRBJ2-1, with TRBD2 matching over 7 bases. V trimming: 3 bases; J trimming: 4 bases; junction bases outside the gene matches: 6. This CDR3 is 15 amino acids long. Germline loops: CDR1 SGHTA, CDR2 FQGNSA. This CDR3 reads CASSFRSGVYNEQFF. CDR3 in DNA: TGTGCCAGCAGCTTTAGGAGCGGGGTTTACAATGAGCAGTTCTTC.

The chain has TRBV19 and TRBJ1-1; 8 nucleotides agree with TRBD1. Germline loops: CDR1 LNHDA, CDR2 SQIVND (reference sequence). V shed 6 bases, J shed 4 bases, and the junction held 7 bases outside the gene matches. The CDR3 covers 14 residues. CDR3 sequence: CASRRDRGGTEAFF. CDR3 coding DNA: TGTGCCAGTAGAAGAGACAGGGGCGGCACTGAAGCTTTCTTT.

This clone appeared once. The V call is TRBV28, the J call TRBJ2-3; 7 positions agree with TRBD1. The CDR3 length is 21 residues. Germline V CDR1 and CDR2: MDHEN, SYDVKM. The V and J ends lost 8 bases and 2 bases, in that order; junction bases with no gene match: 28. DNA of the CDR3: TGTGCCAGCTTCCCCCCCCTTTGGGTTCTTTTCGCCGGGACAGACACAGATACGCAGTATTTT. Amino acids: CASFPPLWVLFAGTDTDTQYF. Based on the CDR3 plus reference TRBV28 and TRBJ2-3, the full variable domain is DVKVTQSSRYLVKRTGEKVFLECVQDMDHENMFWYRQDPGLGLRLIYFSYDVKMKEKGDIPEGYSVSREKKERFSLILESASTNQTSMYLCASFPPLWVLFAGTDTDTQYFGPGTRLTVL.

V and J are TRBV3-1 (or the pseudogene TRBV3-2) and TRBJ2-5; D gene unclear. The V end lost 2 bases, the J end lost 5 bases, and 6 bases lay between the germline ends. CDR1 and CDR2 (germline): LGHDT, YNNKEL (reference sequence). The CDR3 spans 12 residues. CDR3 in DNA: TGTGCCAGCAGCCAAACATTGGAGACCCAGTACTTC. Translation: CASSQTLETQYF.